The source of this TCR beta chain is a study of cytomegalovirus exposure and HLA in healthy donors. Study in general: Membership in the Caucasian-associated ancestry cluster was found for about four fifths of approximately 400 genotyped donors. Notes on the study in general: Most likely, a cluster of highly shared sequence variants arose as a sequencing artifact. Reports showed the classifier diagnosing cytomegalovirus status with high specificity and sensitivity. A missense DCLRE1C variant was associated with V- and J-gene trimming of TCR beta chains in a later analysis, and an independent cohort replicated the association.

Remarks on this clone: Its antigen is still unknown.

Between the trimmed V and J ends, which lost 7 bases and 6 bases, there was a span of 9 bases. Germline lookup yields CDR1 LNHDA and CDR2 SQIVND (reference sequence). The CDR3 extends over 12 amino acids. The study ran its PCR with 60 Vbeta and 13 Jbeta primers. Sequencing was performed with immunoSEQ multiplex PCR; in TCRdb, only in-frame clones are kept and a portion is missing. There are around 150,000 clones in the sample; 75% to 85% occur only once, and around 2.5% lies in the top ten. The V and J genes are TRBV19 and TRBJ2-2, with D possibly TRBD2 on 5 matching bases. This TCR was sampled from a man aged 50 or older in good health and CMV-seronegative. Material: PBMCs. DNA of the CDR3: TGTGCCAGTAAGGCGGGTGCCGGGGAGCTGTTTTTT. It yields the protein CASKAGAGELFF.